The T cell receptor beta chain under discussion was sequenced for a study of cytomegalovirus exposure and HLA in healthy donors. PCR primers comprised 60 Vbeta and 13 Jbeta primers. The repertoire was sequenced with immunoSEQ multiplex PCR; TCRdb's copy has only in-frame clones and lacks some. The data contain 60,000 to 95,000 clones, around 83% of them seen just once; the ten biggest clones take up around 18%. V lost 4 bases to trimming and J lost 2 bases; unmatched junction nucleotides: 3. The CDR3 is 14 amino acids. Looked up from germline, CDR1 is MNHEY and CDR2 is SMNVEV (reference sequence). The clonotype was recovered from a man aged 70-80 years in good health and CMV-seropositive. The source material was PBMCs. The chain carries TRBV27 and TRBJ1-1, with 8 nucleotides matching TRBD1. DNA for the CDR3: TGTGCCAGCAGTTCGGGACAGGCAAACACTGAAGCTTTCTTT. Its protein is CASSSGQANTEAFF.